In its sample, the clone carrying this TCR beta chain was seen once. These data come from a study of radiotherapy plus CTLA-4 blockade in lung cancer. Method: immunoSEQ multiplex PCR; TCRdb's copy keeps in-frame clones and lacks some. The sample lists about 95,000 clones, 83% seen once, with roughly 0.84% in the top ten. The sample here was peripheral blood, taken from a patient treated with radiotherapy plus ipilimumab. The clonotype originates from a human donor with non-small cell lung cancer who had stable disease on radiotherapy plus ipilimumab.

The CDR3 here is CASSLGGSGNTEAFF. CDR3 nucleotides: TGCGCCAGCAGCCTGGGGGGCTCCGGGAACACTGAAGCTTTCTTT. The chain carries TRBV5-1 and TRBJ1-1; TRBD1 might be the D (6 bases). The CDR3 extends over 15 amino acids. CDR1 SGHRS and CDR2 YFSETQ come from the germline V gene. V gave up 4 bases and J gave up 1 base, with 14 bases separating them.